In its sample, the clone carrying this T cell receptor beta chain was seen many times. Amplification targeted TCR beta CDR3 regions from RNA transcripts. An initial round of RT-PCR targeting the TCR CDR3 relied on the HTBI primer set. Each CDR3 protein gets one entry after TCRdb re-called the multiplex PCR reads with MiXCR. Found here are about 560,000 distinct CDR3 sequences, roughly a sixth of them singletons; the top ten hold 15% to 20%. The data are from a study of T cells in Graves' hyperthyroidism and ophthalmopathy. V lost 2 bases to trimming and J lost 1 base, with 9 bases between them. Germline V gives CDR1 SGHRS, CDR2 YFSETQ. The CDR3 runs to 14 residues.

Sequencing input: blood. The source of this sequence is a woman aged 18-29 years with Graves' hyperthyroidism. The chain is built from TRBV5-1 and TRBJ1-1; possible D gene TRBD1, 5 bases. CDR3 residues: CASSLQASNTEAFF. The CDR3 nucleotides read TGCGCCAGCAGCTTACAGGCCTCGAACACTGAAGCTTTCTTT.